The 31 T cell receptor beta chains below all came from one sample that was sequenced in a study of OX40 agonist ivuxolimab in advanced cancers. Sequencing was performed with immunoSEQ multiplex PCR; in TCRdb, only in-frame clones are kept and a portion is missing. The sample records approximately 75,000 clones, 90% being singletons. The material sequenced was CD4+ or CD8+ T cells sorted from blood, taken in a trial of the OX40 agonist ivuxolimab. The receptor set was obtained from an adult with an advanced solid tumor such as melanoma, head and neck, liver or kidney cancer.

This clone was seen once. V and J are TRBV27 and TRBJ2-1, with D possibly matching TRBD2 (5 bases). Per the germline V gene, CDR1 is MNHEY and CDR2 is SMNVEV (reference sequence). This CDR3 contains 13 residues. Trimming cost V 6 bases and J 5 bases, with 11 bases left between them. This CDR3 reads CASRDPGNNEQFF. The CDR3 DNA is TGTGCCAGCAGGGACCCGGGAAACAATGAGCAGTTCTTC.

The rearrangement uses TRBV7-8 and TRBJ2-4; D possibly uses TRBD1 or TRBD2 (7 bases each). V lost 3 bases to trimming and J lost 7 bases, with 19 bases between them. Germline CDR1 and CDR2: SGHVS and FQNEAQ. The CDR3 totals 16 residues. The DNA of the CDR3 is TGTGCCAGCAGCTTCTCCAGGGGGGGAGGGATGAACATTCAGTACTTC. Its protein product is CASSFSRGGGMNIQYF. Filled out from reference TRBV7-8 and TRBJ2-4, the complete variable domain reads GAGVSQSPRYKVAKRGQDVALRCDPISGHVSLFWYQQALGQGPEFLTYFQNEAQLDKSGLPSDRFFAERPEGSVSTLKIQRTQQEDSAVYLCASSFSRGGGMNIQYFGAGTRLSVL.

The CDR3 nucleotides are TGTGCCAGCAGCTCGACAGGGGGTTTATACGAGCAGTACTTC. Translation: CASSSTGGLYEQYF. The V gene is TRBV7-2, the J gene TRBJ2-7, with 9 bases fitting TRBD1. Germline assignment: CDR1 SGHTA and CDR2 FQGNSA. Trimming took 4 bases from V and 4 from J; bases not matched to a gene: 5. CDR3 length: 14 amino acids.

This chain uses TRBV4-2 with TRBJ2-1; TRBD2 might be the D (6 bases). Trimming shortened V by 0 bases and J by 0 bases, and 12 bases separated the two germline ends. This CDR3 comprises 17 residues. Per the germline V gene, CDR1 is LGHNA and CDR2 is YNFKEQ. The CDR3 protein is CASSQDRAGSSYNEQFF. The CDR3 DNA reads as TGTGCCAGCAGCCAAGATCGGGCCGGGAGCTCCTACAATGAGCAGTTCTTC.

Here the CDR3 reads CASSLNTGGGETQYF. The CDR3 DNA is TGCGCCAGCAGCTTAAACACAGGGGGAGGCGAGACCCAGTACTTC. The rearrangement links TRBV5-1 to TRBJ2-5; 8 positions match TRBD1. This CDR3 is built from 15 residues. The junction had 8 bases not matched to a gene; V was cut back by 2 bases and J by 5 bases. Germline CDR1 and CDR2: SGHRS and YFSETQ.

The rearrangement links TRBV29-1 to TRBJ2-5; D might be TRBD1 (7 bases). Trimming shortened V by 4 bases and J by 5 bases, and 14 bases separated the two germline ends. CDR1 SQVTM and CDR2 ANQGSEA come from the germline V gene. The CDR3 is 13 amino acids. CDR3 DNA: TGCAGCGTTGGAGGGGGCCGGGGGGAGACCCAGTACTTC. Its protein is CSVGGGRGETQYF. Filled out from reference TRBV29-1 and TRBJ2-5, the complete variable domain reads SAVISQKPSRDICQRGTSLTIQCQVDSQVTMMFWYRQQPGQSLTLIATANQGSEATYESGFVIDKFPISRPNLTFSTLTVSNMSPEDSSIYLCSVGGGRGETQYFGPGTRLLVL.

The gene calls are TRBV9 and TRBJ2-7; 8 bases align to TRBD1. Germline V gene data show CDR1 as SGDLS and CDR2 as YYNGEE. V shed 2 bases, J shed 5 bases, and the junction held 3 bases outside the gene matches. The CDR3 length is 13 residues. The CDR3 protein is CASSVGQGNEQYF. The CDR3 DNA reads as TGTGCCAGCAGCGTCGGACAGGGTAACGAGCAGTACTTC.

The chain carries TRBV7-2 and TRBJ2-7; D is unresolved. The CDR3 is made up of 11 amino acids. The V end lost 4 bases, the J end lost 2 bases, and 3 bases lay between the germline ends. Germline V gene lookup returns CDR1 SGHTA and CDR2 FQGNSA. The CDR3 nucleotides read TGTGCCAGCAGCTCAACCTACGAGCAGTACTTC. Protein: CASSSTYEQYF. The variable domain in full, with the rest retrieved from reference TRBV7-2 and TRBJ2-7, is GAGVSQSPSNKVTEKGKDVELRCDPISGHTALYWYRQSLGQGLEFLIYFQGNSAPDKSGLPSDRFSAERTGGSVSTLTIQRTQQEDSAVYLCASSSTYEQYFGPGTRLTVT.

The V gene is TRBV4-1, the J gene TRBJ2-2; 7 bases map to TRBD2. CDR3 length: 15 residues. Trimming at V came to 2 bases and at J to 6 bases, leaving 6 bases not matched to a gene. Germline loops: CDR1 MGHRA, CDR2 YSYEKL. The chain's CDR3 is CASSQLTSDPGELFF. For the CDR3, the DNA is TGCGCCAGCAGCCAATTAACTAGCGATCCCGGGGAGCTGTTTTTT.

The chain carries TRBV19 and TRBJ1-1, with D perhaps TRBD1 (6 bases). This CDR3 has 14 residues. V was shortened by 7 bases and J by 3 bases, with 15 bases between the two germline ends. The germline V gene has CDR1 LNHDA and CDR2 SQIVND (reference sequence). The CDR3 nucleotides read TGTGCCAGTACCGGCCAGGGACAATACACTGAAGCTTTCTTT. Encoded protein: CASTGQGQYTEAFF.

The genes are TRBV7-3 and TRBJ2-5, with D perhaps assigned TRBD1 or TRBD2 (6 bases each). Trimming cost V 5 bases and J 5 bases, with 15 bases left between them. From germline, CDR1 is SGHTA and CDR2 FQGTGA. There are 14 residues in the CDR3. CDR3 DNA sequence: TGTGCCAGCAGCATATCGGGGGCCCCCGAGACCCAGTACTTC. Its translation: CASSISGAPETQYF.

This clone was observed once. At the DNA level, this CDR3 is encoded by other sequences in the same sample as well. V usage is TRBV5-4 and J usage is TRBJ2-1, with 10 bases fitting TRBD2. The V gene end was trimmed by 0 bases and the J gene end by 5 bases; junction bases not matched to a gene: 2. This CDR3 contains 15 residues. CDR1 is SGHNT and CDR2 is YYREEE in the germline V gene (reference sequence). The CDR3 coding sequence is TGTGCCAGCAGCTTGGGTCTAGCGGGAGACAATGAGCAGTTCTTC. Its protein product is CASSLGLAGDNEQFF.

The V gene is TRBV7-2, the J gene TRBJ2-4; D unclear. The CDR3 totals 11 residues. Trimming removed 4 bases from V and 3 bases from J, with 1 base in between. The germline V gene has CDR1 SGHTA and CDR2 FQGNSA. The chain's CDR3 is CASSYKNIQYF. The CDR3 DNA follows: TGTGCCAGCAGCTACAAAAACATTCAGTACTTC.

CDR3 DNA sequence: TGTGCCAGCAGCTCTTCGACGAACACTGAAGCTTTCTTT. This encodes CASSSSTNTEAFF. The chain has TRBV7-3 and TRBJ1-1; D is unresolved. CDR3 length equals 13 residues. Germline CDR1 is SGHTA and CDR2 is FQGTGA. Trimming removed 4 bases from V and 1 base from J, with 7 bases in between.

Here the CDR3 reads CASRDYSNQPQHF. CDR3 nucleotide sequence: TGTGCCAGCAGGGATTATAGCAATCAGCCCCAGCATTTT. The chain has TRBV27 and TRBJ1-5; D not certain. The CDR3 extends over 13 amino acids. Per the germline V gene, CDR1 is MNHEY and CDR2 is SMNVEV (reference sequence). V was shortened by 6 bases and J by 0 bases, with 6 bases between the two germline ends.

The chain is built from TRBV27 and TRBJ2-7, with 12 positions matching TRBD2. Germline-derived CDR1 and CDR2 are MNHEY and SMNVEV (reference sequence). V dropped 5 bases and J dropped 2; count of bases not matched to a gene: 16. CDR3 length equals 19 residues. The DNA for the CDR3 is TGTGCCAGCAGTAAATATTCAAGGACTAGCGGGATATCTACCTACGAGCAGTACTTC. Its protein product is CASSKYSRTSGISTYEQYF.

This chain links TRBV30 with TRBJ2-3; D may be TRBD2 (7 bases). V lost 1 base and J lost 3, with 14 bases in between. The CDR3 consists of 15 residues. Germline CDR1 and CDR2: GTSNPN and SVGIG (reference sequence). The CDR3 loop reads CAWSGGGGWTDTQYF. The CDR3 DNA follows: TGTGCCTGGAGTGGAGGGGGGGGCTGGACAGATACGCAGTATTTT. Full variable domain (rest looked up from reference TRBV30 and TRBJ2-3): SQTIHQWPATLVQPVGSPLSLECTVEGTSNPNLYWYRQAAGRGLQLLFYSVGIGQISSEVPQNLSASRPQDRQFILSSKKLLLSDSGFYLCAWSGGGGWTDTQYFGPGTRLTVL.

The rearrangement links TRBV27 to TRBJ2-5, with TRBD1 identical over 7 bases. The DNA matches TRBJ2-7 better at its end, which makes the J call doubtful. This CDR3 is 16 amino acids long. CDR1 and CDR2 (germline): MNHEY, SMNVEV (reference sequence). CDR3 sequence (DNA): TGTGCCAGCAGTTTATCCCGAGCCGGGACAGTCTACGAGCAGTACTTC. The encoded protein is CASSLSRAGTVYEQYF.

The chain links TRBV27 to TRBJ1-1; no clear D gene. V lost 2 bases to trimming and J lost 7 bases, with 8 bases between them. From germline, CDR1 is MNHEY and CDR2 SMNVEV (reference sequence). This CDR3 spans 12 amino acids. This CDR3 is CASSLEGGEAFF. The CDR3 DNA reads TGTGCCAGCAGTTTAGAGGGCGGTGAAGCTTTCTTT.

This rearrangement joins TRBV5-6 to TRBJ2-7; D perhaps matches TRBD2 (5 bases). Germline CDR1 is SGHDT and CDR2 is YYEEEE. CDR3 length equals 12 residues. V lost 5 bases and J 0 bases, leaving 6 bases between the germline ends. The CDR3 DNA sequence: TGTGCCAGCAGGGGGAGCTCCTACGAGCAGTACTTC. It codes for CASRGSSYEQYF.

V is TRBV6-6 and J is TRBJ2-7; the D gene is possibly TRBD1 (6 bases). The germline gives CDR1 MNHNY, CDR2 SVGAGI (reference sequence). V shed 6 bases and J shed 7 bases, with 16 bases lying between them. There are 13 residues in the CDR3. The CDR3 is CASRVQGSGEQYF. Here the CDR3 DNA reads TGTGCCAGCAGAGTACAGGGTTCTGGAGAGCAGTACTTC.

The chain combines TRBV28 with TRBJ1-5; D remains unclear. The CDR3 length is 15 residues. V shed 5 bases and J shed 3 bases, with 14 bases lying between them. In germline, CDR1 is MDHEN, CDR2 SYDVKM. CDR3 nucleotide sequence: TGTGCCAGCAGTACCCCGGGCACCACCAATCAGCCCCAGCATTTT. The encoded protein is CASSTPGTTNQPQHF.

This chain connects TRBV7-9 to TRBJ2-3; D is unclear. V was shortened by 1 base and J by 0 bases, with 8 bases between the two germline ends. Germline lookup yields CDR1 SEHNR and CDR2 FQNEAQ (reference sequence). The CDR3 spans 15 residues. Here the CDR3 DNA reads TGTGCCAGCAGCTTAGGACTGACTAGCACAGATACGCAGTATTTT. Protein sequence: CASSLGLTSTDTQYF. Variable domain in full (rest from reference TRBV7-9 and TRBJ2-3): DTGVSQNPRHKITKRGQNVTFRCDPISEHNRLYWYRQTLGQGPEFLTYFQNEAQLEKSRLLSDRFSAERPKGSFSTLEIQRTEQGDSAMYLCASSLGLTSTDTQYFGPGTRLTVL.

The chain links TRBV10-3 to TRBJ2-3, with D perhaps being TRBD1 or TRBD2 (5 bases each). Germline values: CDR1 ENHRY, CDR2 SYGVKD. V shed 0 bases and J shed 4 bases, with 8 bases lying between them. The CDR3 spans 14 residues. In nucleotides, the CDR3 is TGTGCCATCAGTGAGTCGTCGGGGCCAGATACGCAGTATTTT. Protein product: CAISESSGPDTQYF.

This clone was observed once. Different DNA sequences within this sample yield the same CDR3. V and J are TRBV6-5 and TRBJ2-5; D gene unclear. The V gene lost 3 bases and the J gene lost 5 bases, with 13 bases spanning the gap. The CDR3 spans 14 residues. From germline, CDR1 is MNHEY and CDR2 SVGAGI. CDR3 loop: CASSYPGRPETQYF. Written as DNA, the CDR3 is TGTGCCAGCAGTTATCCCGGCCGTCCCGAGACCCAGTACTTC.

V is TRBV5-1 and J is TRBJ1-5, with D unclear. Trimming shortened V by 4 bases and J by 2 bases, and 13 bases separated the two germline ends. This CDR3 is built from 15 residues. Germline values: CDR1 SGHRS, CDR2 YFSETQ. CDR3 DNA: TGCGCCAGCAGCCCGGGAGCGGTCGGCAATCAGCCCCAGCATTTT. It encodes CASSPGAVGNQPQHF.

The chain joins TRBV30 to TRBJ2-2; D gene ambiguous. Germline values: CDR1 GTSNPN, CDR2 SVGIG (reference sequence). Trimming took off 0 bases at V and 4 bases at J, with 6 bases between the two ends. This CDR3 region has 13 residues. CDR3 amino acids: CAWSVQTTGELFF. In DNA form, the CDR3 reads TGTGCCTGGAGTGTACAGACCACCGGGGAGCTGTTTTTT.

The chain couples TRBV5-1 to TRBJ2-7, with D tentatively TRBD2 (5 bases). The CDR3 loop spans 14 amino acids. CDR1 and CDR2 from the germline V gene are SGHRS and YFSETQ. Trimming pared 7 bases from V and 2 bases from J, leaving 16 bases between. The CDR3 loop is CASGGGGSPYEQYF. The CDR3 nucleotides read TGCGCCAGCGGAGGAGGAGGCAGCCCCTACGAGCAGTACTTC.

The chain recombines TRBV5-4 with TRBJ2-3; D is unresolved. CDR1 SGHNT and CDR2 YYREEE come from the germline V gene (reference sequence). Trimming took 5 bases from V and 6 from J, leaving 7 bases between them. The CDR3 runs 11 residues. The CDR3 DNA follows: TGTGCCAGCAGGAACGGGGATACGCAGTATTTT. Residues: CASRNGDTQYF. Looking up the rest from reference TRBV5-4 and TRBJ2-3 gives the full variable domain: ETGVTQSPTHLIKTRGQQVTLRCSSQSGHNTVSWYQQALGQGPQFIFQYYREEENGRGNFPPRFSGLQFPNYSSELNVNALELDDSALYLCASRNGDTQYFGPGTRLTVL.

The chain carries TRBV29-1 and TRBJ2-5; possible D gene TRBD1, 6 bases. The ends were cut back, 0 bases at V and 0 bases at J, with 8 bases in the middle. CDR3 size: 14 residues. CDR1 SQVTM and CDR2 ANQGSEA come from the germline V gene. The CDR3 nucleotides are TGCAGCGTTGAAGATACAGGGAACCAAGAGACCCAGTACTTC. Protein: CSVEDTGNQETQYF.

This rearrangement joins TRBV2 to TRBJ2-1; 13 bases are shared with TRBD2. CDR3 length: 15 residues. After removal of 3 bases from V and 6 bases from J, the junction contained 2 bases not matched to a gene. Germline CDR1 and CDR2: SNHLY and FYNNEI. Here the CDR3 DNA reads TGTGCCAGCAGTGAGGGACTAGCGGGAATCAATGAGCAGTTCTTC. It is translated as CASSEGLAGINEQFF.